The source of this TCR beta chain is a study of T-cell reconstitution after alpha-beta-depleted transplantation in children. Study findings and constraints: T-cell counts and diversity were attributed mostly to newly produced T cells one year after transplant. About two months after transplant, alpha-beta T cells reportedly came from several hundred expanded graft clones.

The CDR3 length is 13 residues. V dropped 6 bases and J dropped 6; count of bases not matched to a gene: 6. In this sample, this clonotype turned up a few times. As yet, its antigen is unknown. TCRbeta library preparation incorporated unique molecular identifiers. TCRdb recomputed calls from the PCR reads with MiXCR, one row per CDR3 protein. This sample has more than 400,000 distinct CDR3 sequences, with over 9.5% found just once. The rearrangement joins TRBV12-3 or TRBV12-4 to TRBJ2-7; TRBD1 matches 9 bases. The sequencing used PBMCs, mostly from graft donor cells, collected 180 days after TCRalphabeta/CD19-depleted stem cell transplant. This TCR was sampled from a female patient aged 2-10 years who had a stem cell transplant for aplastic anemia, so the T cells may come from the graft donor. CDR3: CASSRDRASEQYF. The DNA for the CDR3 is TGTGCCAGCAGCCGGGACAGGGCAAGCGAGCAGTACTTC.